One T cell receptor (beta chain) is described in this entry. V lost 5 bases and J lost 6; bases outside the gene matches: 4. Germline-derived CDR1 and CDR2 are SGHTA and FQGNSA. This CDR3 is 14 amino acids long. In the authors' workflow: Amplification with reference gene primers provided the estimates of nucleated cell counts. The repertoire was sequenced with immunoSEQ multiplex PCR; TCRdb's copy has only in-frame clones and lacks some. V and J calls and clone size are given by that table; D and trimming were obtained from the DNA. Seen here are roughly 18,000 clones, approximately 85% observed once, and the top ten hold roughly two thirds. This record comes from a study of blood T cell repertoires in COVID-19. For the study at large: Acute and convalescent COVID-19 samples came from the United States, Italy and Spain. Nucleic acid was either cDNA or gDNA, and it came from T cells, B-cell-depleted T cells, or PBMCs.

Sequencing was done on a sample of peripheral blood. This chain links TRBV7-2 with TRBJ2-7; the match to TRBD2 covers 13 bases. This TCR was sampled from a man older than 75 with acute or convalescent COVID-19. Written as DNA, the CDR3 is TGTGCCAGCAGCGGCAGACTAGCGGGGGGCGAGCAGTACTTC. Amino acids: CASSGRLAGGEQYF.